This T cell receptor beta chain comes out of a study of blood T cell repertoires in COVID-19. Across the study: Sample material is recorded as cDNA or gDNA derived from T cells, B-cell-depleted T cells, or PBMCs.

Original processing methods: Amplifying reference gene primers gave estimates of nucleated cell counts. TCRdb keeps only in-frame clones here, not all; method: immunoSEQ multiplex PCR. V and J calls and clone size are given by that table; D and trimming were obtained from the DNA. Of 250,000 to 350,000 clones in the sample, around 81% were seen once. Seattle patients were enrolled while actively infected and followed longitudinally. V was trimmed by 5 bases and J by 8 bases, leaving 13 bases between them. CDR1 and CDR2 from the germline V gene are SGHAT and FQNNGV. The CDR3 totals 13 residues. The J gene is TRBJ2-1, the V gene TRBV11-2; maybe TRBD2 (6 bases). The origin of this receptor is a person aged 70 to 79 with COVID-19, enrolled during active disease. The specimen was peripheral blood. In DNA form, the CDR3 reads TGTGCCAGCAGCCGAACTAGCATCGATGAGCAGTTCTTC. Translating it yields CASSRTSIDEQFF.